The text below deals with one TCR beta chain. Its antigen target is currently unknown. Within one base of it there is no much larger clone, and no base qualities were kept. V ends up 3 bases short and J 2 bases short, with an unmatched junction base count of 4. The germline V gene yields SGHNT for CDR1 and YENEEA for CDR2. The CDR3 contains 17 residues, cysteine and phenylalanine counted. Here the CDR3 DNA is all that survives: 51 bases in frame from base 1. The data belong to a study of blood T cell repertoires in COVID-19 (dated by TCRdb to 2020 to 2022). Notes on the research overall: Collaborator samples came from the United States, Italy and Spain and covered acute and convalescent phases of COVID-19. A freely available public database, intended as a resource for researchers studying the immune response to SARS-CoV-2, is where the repertoires were released. Nearly every sample came with metadata listing a de-identified subject ID, COVID-19 status, age in years and sex. The prospective study material was composed of cDNA or gDNA derived from T cells, B-cell-depleted T cells, or PBMCs. Deeply sampled blood TCRbeta repertoires from subjects exposed to, actively infected with, or recovered from COVID-19 were included in the dataset. The samples were drawn from two sources: the first 160 participants of the ongoing ImmuneRACE study, and about 1,300 subjects contributed by 6 global collaborators. Where available, HLA class I and class II types were taken from metadata supplied by the sample provider and were not determined by assay-based typing. The research as a whole found: The amount of clinical and demographic metadata varied by source and participant and was provided uncurated.

TCRbeta CDR3 regions were amplified from genomic DNA by means of the immunoSEQ Assay, a bias-controlled multiplex PCR. The authors' pipeline ran thus. The number of nucleated cells in each sample was estimated by amplification of reference gene primers within the assay. To quantify the absolute abundance of each unique TCRbeta CDR3 rearrangement, sequence reads were collapsed and filtered. Productive Simpson clonality was computed per sample as the square root of Simpson's diversity index over productive rearrangements. This immuneACCESS table, as held by TCRdb, lists in-frame sequences with V and J called but not all clones. Of the missing ones, under half trace to an unresolved V gene in checked studies; the others have no known cause. V and J calls and clone size come straight from that table; D and trimming were deduced from the DNA. Recorded for this sample are about 280,000 clones; 75% to 95% of them occurred a single time. Together, the top ten hold 2.8% of the sample.

Participants in the prospective study were aged about 18 to 95 years, lived in 20 to 25 United States geographic areas, and enrolled through a virtual design. To assign participants to cohorts, the prospective study relied on clinical history that participants themselves reported in a screening survey and a study questionnaire. A participant counted as exposed if, within 2 weeks of entering the study, that participant had been in contact with someone who had a PCR-confirmed or clinician-diagnosed COVID-19 case. Mobile phlebotomists in the prospective study collected whole blood, serum and a nasopharyngeal or oropharyngeal swab from every participant. Prospective study participants could optionally give additional blood draws and questionnaires over an approximately 2-month period. Before DNA extraction, prospective study blood samples were shipped either frozen or at room temperature.

The V gene is TRBV11-3 and the J gene is TRBJ2-1, with 13 junctional bases fitting TRBD2. The sequencing sample was made of PBMCs or T cells enriched from blood (not recorded which). The sequence derives from a man between 40 and 49 years old who had been exposed to COVID-19. Read as DNA, the sequence is TGTGCCAGCAGCTTTCCCACTAGCGGGAGGGCCTACAATGAGCAGTTCTTC. This yields the protein CASSFPTSGRAYNEQFF.